This T cell receptor beta chain was recovered during a study of Ad26.COV2.S vaccination and SARS-CoV-2 variants. Documented treatment: some 20 received Ad26.COV2.S at low or high dose, single or two shots; five or six received placebo; per-sample allocation not given. Following the first vaccine or placebo injection, samples were taken on day 63. Measured with immunoSEQ multiplex PCR; TCRdb has only the in-frame clones, and not every one. The sample carries roughly 380,000 clones, around 87% recorded once. CDR1 and CDR2 (germline): MNHNS, SASEGT. V lost 3 bases to trimming and J lost 3 bases, with 14 bases between them. The CDR3 runs 15 residues.

The sequencing used peripheral blood, collected in a trial of Ad26.COV2.S vaccine versus placebo. The receptor comes from a person aged 18-60 years who received the Ad26.COV2.S COVID-19 vaccine or a placebo. The V call is TRBV6-1, the J call TRBJ1-2, with D hard to call. This CDR3 reads CASSEAPGGYYGYTF. CDR3 DNA: TGTGCCAGCAGTGAGGCCCCCGGCGGGTACTATGGCTACACCTTC.